These 19 T cell receptor beta chains originate from one sample sequenced in a study of T cell repertoires in cytomegalovirus infection. TCRdb recomputed calls from the reads with MiXCR, one row per CDR3 protein. The sample records roughly 640,000 distinct CDR3 sequences, approximately 25% being singletons. Sequencing used CD8+ T cells from PBMCs. All receptors come from a human donor in good health (CMV status not recorded). Some clones in this sample may be carry-over from other donors' samples.

V and J are TRBV6-4 and TRBJ2-3; D is unresolved. The CDR3 contains 14 residues. Trimming took 1 base from V and 2 from J, leaving 7 bases between them. Germline CDR1 is MRHNA and CDR2 is SNTAGT. The CDR3 sequence: CASSDYGSTDTQYF. The CDR3 DNA reads TGTGCCAGCAGTGACTATGGATCCACAGATACGCAGTATTTT.

Notes on this clonotype: It may be a read error: a sequence one base away is much more abundant. This chain uses TRBV28 with TRBJ1-2, with 7 bases identical to TRBD1. Germline-derived CDR1 and CDR2 are MDHEN and SYDVKM. CDR3 size: 17 residues. V was pared by 7 bases and J by 2 bases, with 16 bases of the junction left unmatched. Here the CDR3 DNA reads TGTGCCAGCACCAACCGGGACAGATGGTTCCCCAACTATGGCTACACCTTC. Amino acid sequence: CASTNRDRWFPNYGYTF.

This clonotype occurred many times. V usage is TRBV6-1 and J usage is TRBJ2-6, with a possible D match to TRBD2 (5 bases). CDR3 length: 18 residues. The V end was cut by 3 bases, the J end by 0 bases, with 15 bases between. Germline values: CDR1 MNHNS, CDR2 SASEGT. As DNA, the CDR3 is TGTGCCAGCAGTGATAGGAGGCAGGAGCCCTCTGGGGCCAACGTCCTGACTTTC. Amino acids: CASSDRRQEPSGANVLTF.

The table lists this clonotype with many counts. This sequence joins TRBV6-1 and TRBJ1-2; D remains ambiguous. Germline CDR1 and CDR2: MNHNS and SASEGT. V lost 6 bases, J lost 14 bases, and 22 bases lay in between. The CDR3 contains 13 residues. The CDR3 reads CASREVERSPETF. CDR3 coding DNA: TGTGCCAGCAGAGAGGTGGAGCGGTCTCCTGAAACCTTC.

This chain connects TRBV6-5 to TRBJ2-2; possibly TRBD2 for D (6 bases). In germline, CDR1 is MNHEY, CDR2 SVGAGI. The V gene lost 7 bases and the J gene lost 7 bases, with 10 bases spanning the gap. The CDR3 covers 12 residues. In DNA, the CDR3 is TGTGCCAGCACCCTGGGGGGCGGGGAGCTGTTTTTT. It codes for CASTLGGGELFF.

This clonotype was seen at least ten times. This rearrangement joins TRBV6-6 to TRBJ1-2, with D hard to call. CDR1 and CDR2 from the germline V gene are MNHNY and SVGAGI (reference sequence). The V and J ends lost 6 bases and 1 base respectively, with 18 bases between them. This CDR3 spans 16 amino acids. CDR3 region: CASSSRGRDYNYGYTF. CDR3 DNA: TGTGCCAGCAGCTCCCGGGGTAGAGATTATAACTATGGCTACACCTTC.

This chain joins TRBV28 and TRBJ2-5, with 7 positions matching TRBD2. After removal of 6 bases from V and 2 bases from J, the junction contained 6 bases not matched to a gene. The CDR3 is 14 residues long. From germline, CDR1 is MDHEN and CDR2 SYDVKM. The CDR3 DNA follows: TGTGCCAGCAGCAGACTAGCCCTACAAGAGACCCAGTACTTC. This sequence encodes CASSRLALQETQYF.

The V and J genes are TRBV19 and TRBJ2-7, with D perhaps matching TRBD1 or TRBD2 (6 bases each). The germline V gene has CDR1 LNHDA and CDR2 SQIVND (reference sequence). V lost 8 bases and J lost 5, with 13 bases in between. The length of the CDR3 is 12 residues. CDR3 coding DNA: TGTGCCAGTGCCGGGGGCTTACACGAGCAGTACTTC. It yields the protein CASAGGLHEQYF.

This clonotype was seen more than once but under ten times. The rearrangement links TRBV7-9 to TRBJ1-5; 7 bases align to TRBD1. J was trimmed by 6 bases and V by 0 bases; bases with no gene match: 2. CDR1 and CDR2 (germline): SEHNR, FQNEAQ (reference sequence). The CDR3 length is 14 residues. The CDR3 reads CASSLAQGVQPQHF. DNA for the CDR3: TGTGCCAGCAGCTTAGCTCAGGGGGTTCAGCCCCAGCATTTT.

In its sample, this clonotype was seen many times. The chain joins TRBV7-9 to TRBJ1-1; 8 nucleotides agree with TRBD1. Trimming cost V 4 bases and J 7 bases; bases outside gene matches: 8. The CDR3 spans 14 residues. Germline CDR1 and CDR2: SEHNR and FQNEAQ (reference sequence). The DNA of the CDR3 is TGTGCCAGCAGCTCCCCGGGACAGGACCTTGAAGCTTTCTTT. The encoded protein is CASSSPGQDLEAFF. Combining the CDR3 with reference TRBV7-9 and TRBJ1-1 gives the whole variable domain DTGVSQNPRHKITKRGQNVTFRCDPISEHNRLYWYRQTLGQGPEFLTYFQNEAQLEKSRLLSDRFSAERPKGSFSTLEIQRTEQGDSAMYLCASSSPGQDLEAFFGQGTRLTVV.

To note about this clonotype: Its ends do not fully match the called genes, so a read error is possible. The chain combines TRBV12-3 or TRBV12-4 with TRBJ2-7; TRBD1 might be the D (6 bases). This CDR3 region has 11 residues. The CDR3 loop is CASSLNGQLVF. CDR3 nucleotides: TGTGCCAGCAGTTTAAATGGACAGCTCGTCTTC.

The chain carries TRBV27 and TRBJ1-5; TRBD1 aligns across 10 bases. The ends lost 5 bases at V and 7 bases at J; junction bases unmatched: 11. From germline, CDR1 is MNHEY and CDR2 SMNVEV (reference sequence). This CDR3 has 16 residues. CDR3 nucleotide sequence: TGTGCCAGCAGTAACGACAGACAGGGGGCGCGGCAGCCCCAGCATTTT. It codes for CASSNDRQGARQPQHF.

This clonotype has only a few counts. This rearrangement joins TRBV28 to TRBJ1-5, with D possibly matching TRBD1 (5 bases). V lost 6 bases to trimming and J lost 5 bases, with 23 bases between them. Germline V CDR1 and CDR2: MDHEN, SYDVKM. The CDR3 consists of 17 residues. CDR3 loop: CASSLDSTWPVDQPQHF. Written as DNA, the CDR3 is TGTGCCAGCAGCCTAGACAGCACTTGGCCCGTAGATCAGCCCCAGCATTTT.

The CDR3 DNA follows: TGTGCCAGCATCTTTGGGGCCCCGTGGGAGCAGTACTTC. It codes for CASIFGAPWEQYF. V gene TRBV12-3 or TRBV12-4 combines with J gene TRBJ2-7, with D perhaps matching TRBD1 (5 bases). This CDR3 is 13 amino acids long. The V gene lost 7 bases and the J gene lost 7 bases, with 17 bases spanning the gap.

Comment on this clonotype: Since a much larger clone is just one base distant, this may be a read error. The J gene is TRBJ2-4, the V gene TRBV7-6; a weak D match, TRBD2 (6 bases). From germline, CDR1 is SGHVS and CDR2 FNYEAQ. The CDR3 has 15 residues. The CDR3 bases are TGTGCCGGCAGCTCTCCGGGAGTTGGCGGAAACATTCAGTACTTC. This gives the protein CAGSSPGVGGNIQYF.

This clonotype came up many times. The chain links TRBV28 to TRBJ2-5; 8 bases map to TRBD1. Germline values: CDR1 MDHEN, CDR2 SYDVKM. With 2 bases clipped from V and 2 bases from J, the junction kept 10 bases outside the gene matches. The CDR3 has 17 amino acids. The DNA of the CDR3 is TGTGCCAGCAGTTTAAGTACGCAGGGGGCGAGACAAGAGACCCAGTACTTC. Protein: CASSLSTQGARQETQYF.

This chain connects TRBV4-3 to TRBJ2-5; the match to TRBD2 covers 7 bases. The CDR3 is 16 amino acids. The germline V gene has CDR1 LGHNA and CDR2 YSLEER. V lost 0 bases, J lost 4 bases, and 8 bases stayed unmatched. CDR3 DNA: TGCGCCAGCAGCCAAGATACGGGGGGAGGCGGAGAGACCCAGTACTTC. Translated: CASSQDTGGGGETQYF.

This clonotype has more than one count but fewer than ten. This sequence joins TRBV12-5 and TRBJ1-1, with D hard to call. Germline V gene sequence: CDR1 LGHNT, CDR2 FRNRAP. This CDR3 is 12 amino acids long. Trimming shortened V by 1 base and J by 6 bases, and 6 bases separated the two germline ends. The CDR3 coding sequence is TGTGCTAGTGGTTTGGGGACGGCTGAAGCTTTCTTT. Amino acids: CASGLGTAEAFF.

In this sample, this clonotype turned up many times. The gene calls are TRBV7-9 and TRBJ2-1, with D perhaps TRBD1 (6 bases). The V end was cut by 10 bases, the J end by 12 bases, with 31 bases between. The length of the CDR3 is 16 residues. The germline gives CDR1 SEHNR, CDR2 FQNEAQ (reference sequence). The CDR3 DNA sequence: TGTGCCACCACATCCCCCTCTACAGGGATTGTTGGGGGGCAGTTCTTC. Amino acid sequence: CATTSPSTGIVGGQFF.